Listed here are 24 T cell receptor beta chains from one sample, sequenced in a study of blood T cell repertoires in COVID-19. The assay was immunoSEQ multiplex PCR, and TCRdb's table has in-frame clones only and misses some. The top ten hold around 2.5% of the sample, which has about 220,000 clones, 65% to 90% seen once. Sequencing was performed on peripheral blood. Source of these receptors: a middle-aged man who had recovered from COVID-19.

This rearrangement joins TRBV5-8 to TRBJ2-1; TRBD2 agrees at 15 bases. The CDR3 is 19 amino acids. The germline gives CDR1 SGHTS, CDR2 YDEGEE. The V and J ends lost 1 base and 1 base, in that order; junction bases with no gene match: 6. The CDR3 here is CASSLPGLAGGPSYNEQFF. CDR3 DNA sequence: TGTGCCAGCAGCTTGCCGGGACTAGCGGGGGGCCCGTCCTACAATGAGCAGTTCTTC.

The chain combines TRBV29-1 with TRBJ2-7, with D perhaps TRBD2 (5 bases). CDR1 SQVTM and CDR2 ANQGSEA come from the germline V gene. CDR3 length: 12 amino acids. V was shortened by 6 bases and J by 4 bases, with 13 bases between the two germline ends. In nucleotides, the CDR3 is TGCAGCGTCCGAAACGGGATTTACGAGCAGTACTTC. Translated: CSVRNGIYEQYF.

The chain recombines TRBV19 with TRBJ1-2; 10 positions agree with TRBD1. The V gene's germline CDR1 is LNHDA and CDR2 SQIVND (reference sequence). V was pared by 4 bases and J by 7 bases, with 9 bases of the junction left unmatched. The CDR3 contains 15 residues. As DNA, the CDR3 is TGTGCCAGTAGTAAGCCCGACAGGGGGCTTTCTGGCTACACCTTC. It translates to CASSKPDRGLSGYTF.

With regard to this clone: Other nucleotide sequences in the sample specify the same CDR3. The rearrangement uses TRBV19 and TRBJ1-5; D unclear. Trimming removed 7 bases from V and 1 base from J, with 14 bases in between. CDR1 is LNHDA, CDR2 SQIVND, per germline (reference sequence). This CDR3 has 15 residues. CDR3 sequence reads: CASTRVPGSNQPQHF. CDR3 coding DNA: TGTGCCAGTACGAGGGTACCGGGGAGCAATCAGCCCCAGCATTTT.

This clone was counted between two and nine times. CDR3 nucleotides: TGTGCCAGCAGTTACTCTAAACAGTACACTGAAGCTTTCTTT. The encoded protein is CASSYSKQYTEAFF. The chain employs TRBV6-5 and TRBJ1-1; D gene unclear. V was cut by 0 bases and J by 3 bases, with 8 bases left in between. The V gene's germline CDR1 is MNHEY and CDR2 SVGAGI. The CDR3 length is 14 residues.

The V call is TRBV9, the J call TRBJ2-1; D is possibly TRBD1 (6 bases). This CDR3 region has 15 residues. Germline V CDR1 and CDR2: SGDLS, YYNGEE. Deletions cut 0 bases from V and 3 bases from J, with 10 bases between. CDR3 protein: CASSVGKGDYNEQFF. The CDR3 DNA reads as TGTGCCAGCAGCGTAGGTAAGGGGGACTACAATGAGCAGTTCTTC. Filled out from reference TRBV9 and TRBJ2-1, the complete variable domain reads DSGVTQTPKHLITATGQRVTLRCSPRSGDLSVYWYQQSLDQGLQFLIQYYNGEERAKGNILERFSAQQFPDLHSELNLSSLELGDSALYFCASSVGKGDYNEQFFGPGTRLTVL.

The V and J genes are TRBV6-5 and TRBJ2-3; the match to TRBD1 covers 10 bases. The CDR3 is 15 residues long. The germline gives CDR1 MNHEY, CDR2 SVGAGI. V lost 6 bases, J lost 1 base, and 4 bases stayed unmatched. The CDR3: CASSGDRGRTDTQYF. The CDR3 DNA sequence: TGTGCCAGCAGCGGAGACAGGGGGCGCACAGATACGCAGTATTTT.

The chain employs TRBV27 and TRBJ2-7, with 9 bases lining up with TRBD2. The CDR3 runs 15 residues. Germline lookup yields CDR1 MNHEY and CDR2 SMNVEV (reference sequence). V lost 5 bases and J lost 1; bases outside the gene matches: 6. This CDR3 reads CASSVSGRDSYEQYF. The CDR3 bases are TGTGCCAGCAGTGTTAGCGGGAGAGATTCCTACGAGCAGTACTTC.

Only a few counts were recorded for this clone. The V gene is TRBV20-1, the J gene TRBJ2-1, with a tentative D call TRBD1 (5 bases). V shed 4 bases and J shed 10 bases, with 11 bases lying between them. Germline loops: CDR1 DFQATT, CDR2 SNEGSKA (reference sequence). The CDR3 is 11 amino acids. The CDR3 nucleotides read TGCAGTGCTAAACAGGTTGGGGAGCAGTTCTTC. Protein sequence: CSAKQVGEQFF.

This chain joins TRBV27 and TRBJ2-2, with 11 bases matching TRBD2. V shed 3 bases, J shed 4 bases, and the junction held 7 bases outside the gene matches. Germline-derived CDR1 and CDR2 are MNHEY and SMNVEV (reference sequence). The CDR3 has 17 amino acids. The CDR3 nucleotides read TGTGCCAGCAGTTTTAGCGGGAGGGCCTGGGGCACCGGGGAGCTGTTTTTT. It encodes CASSFSGRAWGTGELFF.

V gene TRBV7-9 combines with J gene TRBJ2-7; TRBD2 matches 7 bases. The J segment lost 6 bases and the V segment lost 1 base, leaving 6 bases of the junction unmatched. Per germline, CDR1 SEHNR and CDR2 FQNEAQ (reference sequence). The CDR3 consists of 14 residues. This CDR3 is CASSLVGGNAEQYF. The CDR3 DNA reads TGTGCCAGCAGCTTAGTCGGGGGGAATGCCGAGCAGTACTTC.

The CDR3 reads CASSPDRPTYNEQFF. The CDR3 coding sequence is TGTGCCAGCAGCCCGGACAGGCCCACCTACAATGAGCAGTTCTTC. J is TRBJ2-1 and V is TRBV3-1 (or the pseudogene TRBV3-2), with TRBD1 matching 7 bases. Germline V gives CDR1 LGHDT, CDR2 YNNKEL (reference sequence). Trimming took 4 bases from V and 2 from J; bases not matched to a gene: 5. The CDR3 totals 15 residues.

The V call is TRBV27, the J call TRBJ2-7; 16 bases match TRBD2. The CDR3 loop spans 18 amino acids. From germline, CDR1 is MNHEY and CDR2 SMNVEV (reference sequence). V lost 4 bases to trimming and J lost 0 bases; unmatched junction nucleotides: 6. The CDR3 DNA reads TGTGCCAGCAGTTCCCTGGGACTAGCGGGGGGGGTCTCCTACGAGCAGTACTTC. It codes for CASSSLGLAGGVSYEQYF.

V usage is TRBV7-2 and J usage is TRBJ2-1, with 7 bases aligning to TRBD2. In germline, CDR1 is SGHTA, CDR2 FQGNSA. This CDR3 is built from 13 residues. The V segment lost 5 bases and the J segment 10 bases; nucleotides outside the gene matches: 8. This CDR3 is CASSPPVGGEQFF. The CDR3 DNA reads as TGTGCCAGCAGCCCACCAGTCGGGGGGGAGCAGTTCTTC.

V is TRBV4-3 and J is TRBJ1-2; 9 bases fit TRBD1. Trimming at V came to 3 bases and at J to 5 bases, leaving 4 bases not matched to a gene. The germline V gene encodes CDR1 LGHNA and CDR2 YSLEER. This CDR3 has 14 residues. This chain's CDR3 is CASSQAQGAYGYTF. CDR3 DNA sequence: TGCGCCAGCAGCCAGGCACAGGGGGCGTATGGCTACACCTTC.

The chain uses TRBV5-1 and TRBJ2-7; 12 nucleotides align to TRBD2. The length of the CDR3 is 16 residues. From germline, CDR1 is SGHRS and CDR2 YFSETQ. Trimming removed 4 bases from V and 0 bases from J; junction bases left unmatched: 5. CDR3: CASSPATSGGSYEQYF. The CDR3 nucleotides read TGCGCCAGCAGCCCAGCGACTAGCGGGGGCTCCTACGAGCAGTACTTC.

The chain is built from TRBV6-5 and TRBJ1-5, with TRBD1 identical over 7 bases. This CDR3 comprises 14 residues. The germline gives CDR1 MNHEY, CDR2 SVGAGI. J gave up 7 bases and V 4 bases, and 7 bases lay outside the gene matches. The CDR3 is CASSLGGGGQPQHF. The CDR3 DNA reads TGTGCCAGCAGTTTAGGAGGGGGCGGCCAGCCCCAGCATTTT.

V and J are TRBV10-3 and TRBJ1-1, with D maybe TRBD1 (6 bases). The CDR3 consists of 14 residues. The germline gives CDR1 ENHRY, CDR2 SYGVKD. Deletions cut 2 bases from V and 6 bases from J, with 13 bases between. The CDR3 loop reads CAISETAQGPEAFF. DNA for the CDR3: TGTGCCATCAGTGAGACTGCGCAGGGGCCTGAAGCTTTCTTT.

V is TRBV7-2 and J is TRBJ1-2; D is undetermined. This CDR3 is built from 14 residues. Germline CDR1 and CDR2: SGHTA and FQGNSA. Trimming removed 4 bases at V and 0 bases at J, with 9 bases between. Written as DNA, the CDR3 is TGTGCCAGCAGCTCAACGAGGGCTAACTATGGCTACACCTTC. Its translation is CASSSTRANYGYTF. The whole variable domain, filled in from reference TRBV7-2 and TRBJ1-2, reads GAGVSQSPSNKVTEKGKDVELRCDPISGHTALYWYRQSLGQGLEFLIYFQGNSAPDKSGLPSDRFSAERTGGSVSTLTIQRTQQEDSAVYLCASSSTRANYGYTFGSGTRLTVV.

The chain is built from TRBV6-5 and TRBJ2-7; TRBD2 is a possible D gene (7 bases). This CDR3 is 15 amino acids long. Germline V gives CDR1 MNHEY, CDR2 SVGAGI. Trimming took off 6 bases at V and 2 bases at J, with 17 bases between the two ends. The CDR3 region has the DNA TGTGCCAGCAGGTCACTGGGGGGGGCCGCCTACGAGCAGTACTTC. It codes for CASRSLGGAAYEQYF.

The rearrangement uses TRBV30 and TRBJ1-5; D ambiguous. The V end lost 1 base, the J end lost 4 bases, and 11 bases lay between the germline ends. This CDR3 has 14 amino acids. Per the germline V gene, CDR1 is GTSNPN and CDR2 is SVGIG (reference sequence). DNA of the CDR3: TGTGCCTGGAGTGCCTCTTTTCGGAATCAGCCCCAGCATTTT. It codes for CAWSASFRNQPQHF. Full variable domain (remainder filled in from reference TRBV30 and TRBJ1-5): SQTIHQWPATLVQPVGSPLSLECTVEGTSNPNLYWYRQAAGRGLQLLFYSVGIGQISSEVPQNLSASRPQDRQFILSSKKLLLSDSGFYLCAWSASFRNQPQHFGDGTRLSIL.

The chain recombines TRBV25-1 with TRBJ1-1, with unresolved D. Trimming cost V 4 bases and J 4 bases, with 10 bases left between them. This CDR3 comprises 13 residues. CDR1 MGHDK and CDR2 SYGVNS come from the germline V gene. The CDR3 spells CASSAEVSTEAFF. CDR3 sequence (DNA): TGTGCCAGCAGTGCTGAGGTAAGCACTGAAGCTTTCTTT.

The chain joins TRBV5-1 to TRBJ2-7; 7 nucleotides agree with TRBD1. Germline values: CDR1 SGHRS, CDR2 YFSETQ. J lost 3 bases, V lost 5 bases, and 11 bases had no gene match. The CDR3 runs 15 residues. The chain's CDR3 is CASSPGQETGYEQYF. Written as DNA, the CDR3 is TGCGCCAGCAGTCCTGGACAGGAGACAGGCTACGAGCAGTACTTC.

The genes are TRBV7-2 and TRBJ1-2; D may be TRBD1 (5 bases). V was cut by 4 bases and J by 0 bases, with 12 bases left in between. The germline V gene encodes CDR1 SGHTA and CDR2 FQGNSA. There are 15 residues in the CDR3. CDR3: CASSSTTAANYGYTF. The CDR3 region has the DNA TGTGCCAGCAGCTCTACGACAGCCGCTAACTATGGCTACACCTTC.